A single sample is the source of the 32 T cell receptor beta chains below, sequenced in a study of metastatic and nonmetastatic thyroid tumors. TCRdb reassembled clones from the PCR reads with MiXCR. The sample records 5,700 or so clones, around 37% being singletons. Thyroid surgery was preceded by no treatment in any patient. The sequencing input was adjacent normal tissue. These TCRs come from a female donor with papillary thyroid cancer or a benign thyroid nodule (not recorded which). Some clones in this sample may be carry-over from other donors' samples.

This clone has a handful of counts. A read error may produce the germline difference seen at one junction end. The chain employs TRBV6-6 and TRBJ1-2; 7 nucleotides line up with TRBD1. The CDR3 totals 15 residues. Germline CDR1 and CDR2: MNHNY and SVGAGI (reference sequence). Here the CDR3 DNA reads TGTGCCAGCAGTTACGGAGGGACAGACCTATATGGCGACACCTTC. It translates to CASSYGGTDLYGDTF.

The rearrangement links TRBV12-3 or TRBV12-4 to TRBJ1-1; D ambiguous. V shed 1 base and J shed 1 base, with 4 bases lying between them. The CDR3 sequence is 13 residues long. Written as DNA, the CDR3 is TGTGCCAGCAGTTTAGGGGCGAACACTGAAGCTTTCTTT. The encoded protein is CASSLGANTEAFF.

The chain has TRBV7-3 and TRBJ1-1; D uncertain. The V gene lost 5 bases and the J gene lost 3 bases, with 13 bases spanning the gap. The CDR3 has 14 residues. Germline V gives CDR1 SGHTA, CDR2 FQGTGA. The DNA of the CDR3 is TGTGCCAGCAGCGCAGACCCGGGCGACACTGAAGCTTTCTTT. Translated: CASSADPGDTEAFF.

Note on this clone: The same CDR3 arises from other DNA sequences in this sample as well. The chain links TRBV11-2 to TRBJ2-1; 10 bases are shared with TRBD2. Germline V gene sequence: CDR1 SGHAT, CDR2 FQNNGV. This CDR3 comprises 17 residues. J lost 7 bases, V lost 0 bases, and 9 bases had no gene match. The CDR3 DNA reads TGTGCCAGCAGCTTAGATAGGCTAGCGGGAGTTGATAATGAGCAGTTCTTC. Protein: CASSLDRLAGVDNEQFF.

Here the CDR3 DNA reads TGTGCCAGCAGCTCGACACCCGCCGCTGCCGGGGAGCTGTTTTTT. Its translation is CASSSTPAAAGELFF. The chain uses TRBV5-8 and TRBJ2-2, with D unclear. CDR1 and CDR2 (germline): SGHTS, YDEGEE. The CDR3 is made up of 15 amino acids. V lost 3 bases to trimming and J lost 6 bases, with 15 bases between them. Looking up the rest from reference TRBV5-8 and TRBJ2-2 gives the full variable domain: EAGVTQSPTHLIKTRGQQATLRCSPISGHTSVYWYQQALGLGLQFLLWYDEGEERNRGNFPPRFSGRQFPNYSSELNVNALELEDSALYLCASSSTPAAAGELFFGEGSRLTVL.

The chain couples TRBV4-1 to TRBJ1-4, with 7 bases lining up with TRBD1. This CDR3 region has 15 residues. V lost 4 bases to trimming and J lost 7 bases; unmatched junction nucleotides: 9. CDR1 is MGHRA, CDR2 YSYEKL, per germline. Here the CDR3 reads CASSLRQGGAEKLFF. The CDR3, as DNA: TGCGCCAGCAGCCTACGACAGGGAGGAGCTGAAAAACTGTTTTTT.

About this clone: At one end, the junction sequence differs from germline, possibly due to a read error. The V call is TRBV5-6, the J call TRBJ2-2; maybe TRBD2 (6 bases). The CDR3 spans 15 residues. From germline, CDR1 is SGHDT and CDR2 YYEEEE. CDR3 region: CASSLGGRNAGELFF. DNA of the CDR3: TGTGCCAGCAGCTTGGGGGGGAGGAACGCCGGGGAGCTGTTTTTT.

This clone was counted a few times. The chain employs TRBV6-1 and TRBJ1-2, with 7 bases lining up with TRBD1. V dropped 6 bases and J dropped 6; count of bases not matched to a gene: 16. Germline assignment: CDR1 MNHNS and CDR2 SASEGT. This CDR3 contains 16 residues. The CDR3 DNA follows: TGTGCCAGCAGCATGACAGGGATTAGTGCGAAGGATGGCTACACCTTC. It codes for CASSMTGISAKDGYTF.

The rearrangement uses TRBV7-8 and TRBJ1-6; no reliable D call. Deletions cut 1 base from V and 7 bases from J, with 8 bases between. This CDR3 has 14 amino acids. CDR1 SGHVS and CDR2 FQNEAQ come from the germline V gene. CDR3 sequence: CASSLVSSNSPLHF. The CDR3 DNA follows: TGTGCCAGCAGCTTAGTATCCTCCAATTCACCCCTCCACTTT.

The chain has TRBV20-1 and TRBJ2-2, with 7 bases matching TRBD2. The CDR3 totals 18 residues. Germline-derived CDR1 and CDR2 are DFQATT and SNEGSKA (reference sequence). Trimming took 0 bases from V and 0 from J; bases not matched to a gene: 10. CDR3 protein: CSARDLLSGTTNTGELFF. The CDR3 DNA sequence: TGCAGTGCTAGAGACCTCCTTAGTGGGACTACGAACACCGGGGAGCTGTTTTTT.

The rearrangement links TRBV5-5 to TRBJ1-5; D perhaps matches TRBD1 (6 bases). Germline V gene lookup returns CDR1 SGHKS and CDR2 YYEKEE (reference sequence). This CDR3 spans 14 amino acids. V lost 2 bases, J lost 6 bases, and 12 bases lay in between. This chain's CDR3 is CASSFSAGVQPQHF. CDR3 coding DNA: TGTGCCAGCAGCTTTTCGGCAGGGGTTCAGCCCCAGCATTTT.

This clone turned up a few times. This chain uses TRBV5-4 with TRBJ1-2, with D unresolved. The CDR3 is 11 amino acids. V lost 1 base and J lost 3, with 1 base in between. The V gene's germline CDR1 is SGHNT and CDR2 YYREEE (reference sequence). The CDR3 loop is CASSLYYGYTF. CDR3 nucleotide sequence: TGTGCCAGCAGCTTGTACTATGGCTACACCTTC. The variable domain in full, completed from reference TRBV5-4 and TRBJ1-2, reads ETGVTQSPTHLIKTRGQQVTLRCSSQSGHNTVSWYQQALGQGPQFIFQYYREEENGRGNFPPRFSGLQFPNYSSELNVNALELDDSALYLCASSLYYGYTFGSGTRLTVV.

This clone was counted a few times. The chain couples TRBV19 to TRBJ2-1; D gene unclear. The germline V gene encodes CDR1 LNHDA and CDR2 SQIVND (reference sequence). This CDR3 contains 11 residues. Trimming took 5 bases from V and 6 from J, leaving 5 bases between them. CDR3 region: CASSRGNEQFF. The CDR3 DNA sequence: TGTGCCAGTAGTCGAGGCAATGAGCAGTTCTTC.

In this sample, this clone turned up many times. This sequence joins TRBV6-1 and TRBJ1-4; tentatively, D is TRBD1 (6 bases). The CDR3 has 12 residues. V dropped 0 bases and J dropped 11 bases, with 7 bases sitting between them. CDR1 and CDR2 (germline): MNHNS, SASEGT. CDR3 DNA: TGTGCCAGCAGTGAAGCAGGGGGGAAACTGTTTTTT. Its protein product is CASSEAGGKLFF.

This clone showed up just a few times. CDR3 nucleotides: TGTGCCAGCAGTCACCGGGACAGGGGGAATCAGCCCCAGCATTTT. It yields the protein CASSHRDRGNQPQHF. The V and J genes are TRBV6-1 and TRBJ1-5, with 11 bases matching TRBD1. CDR1 and CDR2 (germline): MNHNS, SASEGT. CDR3 length: 15 residues. V was clipped by 5 bases and J by 4 bases; unmatched bases: 4.

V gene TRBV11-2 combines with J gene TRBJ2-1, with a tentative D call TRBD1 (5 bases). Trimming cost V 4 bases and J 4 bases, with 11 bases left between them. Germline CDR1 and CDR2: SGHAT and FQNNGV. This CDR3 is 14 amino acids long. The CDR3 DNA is TGTGCCAGCAGCTCCAGGGCAAGGTACAATGAGCAGTTCTTC. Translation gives CASSSRARYNEQFF.

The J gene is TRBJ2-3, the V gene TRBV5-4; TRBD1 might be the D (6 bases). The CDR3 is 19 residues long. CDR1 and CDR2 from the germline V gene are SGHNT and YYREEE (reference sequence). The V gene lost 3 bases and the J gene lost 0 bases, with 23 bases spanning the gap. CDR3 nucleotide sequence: TGTGCCAGCAGCTGGCGAGGGGGTGGGGATGGATGTAGCACAGATACGCAGTATTTT. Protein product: CASSWRGGGDGCSTDTQYF.

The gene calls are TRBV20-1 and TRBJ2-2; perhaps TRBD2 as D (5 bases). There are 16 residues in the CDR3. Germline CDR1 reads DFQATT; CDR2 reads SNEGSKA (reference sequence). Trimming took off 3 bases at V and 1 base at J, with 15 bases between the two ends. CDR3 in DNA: TGCAGTGCTAGGCGTAGCGATACAAAGAACACCGGGGAGCTGTTTTTT. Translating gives CSARRSDTKNTGELFF.

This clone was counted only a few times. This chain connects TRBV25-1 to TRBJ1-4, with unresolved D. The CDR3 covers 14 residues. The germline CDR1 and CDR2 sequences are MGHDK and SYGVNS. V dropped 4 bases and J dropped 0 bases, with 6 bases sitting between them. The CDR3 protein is CASSVPATNEKLFF. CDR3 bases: TGTGCCAGCAGTGTACCTGCAACTAATGAAAAACTGTTTTTT.

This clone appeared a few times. CDR3 region: CASIPGGPSYEQYF. The CDR3 region has the DNA TGTGCCAGCATTCCAGGGGGACCCTCCTACGAGCAGTACTTC. The rearrangement joins TRBV27 to TRBJ2-7; 7 positions match TRBD1. J was trimmed by 0 bases and V by 7 bases; bases with no gene match: 6. CDR1 and CDR2 (germline): MNHEY, SMNVEV (reference sequence). The CDR3 is made up of 14 amino acids.

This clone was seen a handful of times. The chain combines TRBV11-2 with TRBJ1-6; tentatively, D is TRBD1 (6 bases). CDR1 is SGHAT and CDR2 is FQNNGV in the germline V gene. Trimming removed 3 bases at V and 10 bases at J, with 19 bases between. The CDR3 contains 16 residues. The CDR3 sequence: CASSLGAGAGNSPLHF. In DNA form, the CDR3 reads TGTGCCAGCAGCTTGGGGGCCGGGGCAGGGAACTCACCCCTCCACTTT.

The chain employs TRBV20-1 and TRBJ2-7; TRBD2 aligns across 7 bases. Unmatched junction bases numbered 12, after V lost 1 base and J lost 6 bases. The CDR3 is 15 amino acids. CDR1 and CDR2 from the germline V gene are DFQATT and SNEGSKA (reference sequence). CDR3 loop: CSARGFLAGVGEQYF. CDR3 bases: TGCAGTGCTAGAGGTTTTTTGGCGGGAGTAGGCGAGCAGTACTTC.

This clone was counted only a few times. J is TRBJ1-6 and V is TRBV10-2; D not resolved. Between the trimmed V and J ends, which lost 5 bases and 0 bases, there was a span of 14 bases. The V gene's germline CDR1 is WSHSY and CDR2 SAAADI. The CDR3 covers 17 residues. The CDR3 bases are TGCGCCAGCAGTCAAATTTACCGGGACTCCTATAATTCACCCCTCCACTTT. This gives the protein CASSQIYRDSYNSPLHF.

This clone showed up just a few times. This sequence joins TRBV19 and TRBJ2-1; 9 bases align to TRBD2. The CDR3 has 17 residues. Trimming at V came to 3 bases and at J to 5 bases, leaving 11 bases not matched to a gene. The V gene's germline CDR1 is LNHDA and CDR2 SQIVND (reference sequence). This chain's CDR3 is CASSILAGNAGNNEQFF. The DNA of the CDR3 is TGTGCCAGTAGTATTCTAGCGGGGAACGCGGGGAACAATGAGCAGTTCTTC.

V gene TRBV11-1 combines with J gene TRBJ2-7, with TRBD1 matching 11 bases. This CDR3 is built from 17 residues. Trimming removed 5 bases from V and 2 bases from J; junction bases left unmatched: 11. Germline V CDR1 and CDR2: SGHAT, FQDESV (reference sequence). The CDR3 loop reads CASSPVVGTGGTYEQYF. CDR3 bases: TGTGCCAGCAGCCCAGTGGTAGGGACAGGGGGTACCTACGAGCAGTACTTC.

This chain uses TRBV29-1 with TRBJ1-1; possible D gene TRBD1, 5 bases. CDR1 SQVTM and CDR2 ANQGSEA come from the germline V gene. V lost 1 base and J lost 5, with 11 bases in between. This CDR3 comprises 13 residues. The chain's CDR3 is CSVEALGGTEAFF. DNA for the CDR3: TGCAGCGTTGAAGCCCTCGGGGGGACTGAAGCTTTCTTT.

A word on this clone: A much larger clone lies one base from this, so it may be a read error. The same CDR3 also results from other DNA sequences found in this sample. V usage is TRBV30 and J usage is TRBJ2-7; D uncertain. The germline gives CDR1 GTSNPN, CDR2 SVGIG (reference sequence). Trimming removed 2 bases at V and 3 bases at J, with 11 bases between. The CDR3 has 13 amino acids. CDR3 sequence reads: CAWSLGSDYEQYF. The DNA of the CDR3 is TGTGCCTGGAGTCTCGGATCTGACTACGAGCAGTACTTC.

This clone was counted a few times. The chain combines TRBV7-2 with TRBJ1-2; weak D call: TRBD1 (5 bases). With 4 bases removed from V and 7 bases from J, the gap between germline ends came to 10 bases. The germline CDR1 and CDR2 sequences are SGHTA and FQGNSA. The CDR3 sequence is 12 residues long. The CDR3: CASSSIGAGYTF. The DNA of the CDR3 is TGTGCCAGCAGCTCGATAGGGGCTGGCTACACCTTC.

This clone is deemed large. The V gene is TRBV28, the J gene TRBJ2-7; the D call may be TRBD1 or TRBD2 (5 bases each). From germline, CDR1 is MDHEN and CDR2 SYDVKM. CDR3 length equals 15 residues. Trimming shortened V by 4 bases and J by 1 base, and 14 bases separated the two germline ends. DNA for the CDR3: TGTGCCAGCAGTTCATTTATGGGGGAATCCTACGAGCAGTACTTC. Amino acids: CASSSFMGESYEQYF. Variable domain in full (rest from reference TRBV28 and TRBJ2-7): DVKVTQSSRYLVKRTGEKVFLECVQDMDHENMFWYRQDPGLGLRLIYFSYDVKMKEKGDIPEGYSVSREKKERFSLILESASTNQTSMYLCASSSFMGESYEQYFGPGTRLTVT.

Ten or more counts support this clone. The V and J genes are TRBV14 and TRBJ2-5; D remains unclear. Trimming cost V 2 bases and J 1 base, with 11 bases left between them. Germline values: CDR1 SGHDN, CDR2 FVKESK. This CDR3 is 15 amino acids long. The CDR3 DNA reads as TGTGCCAGCAGCCAAAAACTTAACAGCCAAGAGACCCAGTACTTC. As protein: CASSQKLNSQETQYF.

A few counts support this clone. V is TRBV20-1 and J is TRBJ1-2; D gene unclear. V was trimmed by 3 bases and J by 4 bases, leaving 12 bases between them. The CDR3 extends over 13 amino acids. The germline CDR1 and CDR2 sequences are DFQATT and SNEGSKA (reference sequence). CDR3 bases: TGCAGTGCTAGTAGGGAGGCCAGCTATGGCTACACCTTC. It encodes CSASREASYGYTF.

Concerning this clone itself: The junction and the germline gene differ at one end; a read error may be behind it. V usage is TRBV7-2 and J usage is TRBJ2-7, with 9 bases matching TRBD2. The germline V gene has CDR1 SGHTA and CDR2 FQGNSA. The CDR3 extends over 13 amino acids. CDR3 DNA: TGTGCCAGCAGCTTCCGTCCTAGCGGGATTGTTTCCTTC. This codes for CASSFRPSGIVSF.